This is a list of T cell receptor beta chains from one sample in a study of CD8 T cells in Susac syndrome. In TCRdb, the immunoSEQ multiplex PCR reads were re-called with MiXCR into one record per CDR3 protein. The top ten clones hold less than 0.15% of a sample with approximately 100,000 distinct CDR3 sequences, around 90% of them seen once. The specimen sequenced was CD4+ T cells from PBMCs. The receptors here all came from a human donor in good health. Each CDR3 is given with its conserved first and last residue. The D gene is left open where the match is weak. For some rows the clone size is stated as once, few or many, or as a class when expanded; others skip it.

V	size	J	D	CDR3	DNA
TRBV6-2/TRBV6-3	NA	TRBJ1-2	NA	CASSSLTGTNGYTF	TGTGCCAGCAGTTCTTTAACAGGAACAAATGGCTACACCTTC
TRBV2	NA	TRBJ1-4	NA	CASTGPGSNEKLFF	TGTGCCAGCACAGGGCCAGGGTCAAATGAAAAACTGTTTTTT
TRBV10-2	NA	TRBJ2-1	TRBD2	CASSESGTRPNNEQFF	TGCGCCAGCAGTGAGTCTGGGACTAGACCCAACAATGAGCAGTTCTTC
TRBV7-2	NA	TRBJ1-3	NA	CASSFLGARGNTIYF	TGTGCCAGCAGCTTTTTAGGGGCGCGTGGAAACACCATATATTTT
TRBV29-1	NA	TRBJ2-1	TRBD1	CSVEDWQQGVPPWGNEQFF	TGCAGCGTTGAAGACTGGCAACAGGGGGTACCACCATGGGGTAATGAGCAGTTCTTC
TRBV7-2	NA	TRBJ2-5	NA	CASSLGGRFQETQYF	TGTGCCAGCAGCTTAGGAGGACGGTTCCAAGAGACCCAGTACTTC
TRBV10-3	NA	TRBJ2-4	NA	CAISEGTAKNIQYF	TGTGCCATCAGTGAGGGGACAGCCAAAAACATTCAGTACTTC
TRBV11-2	NA	TRBJ2-3	NA	CASSLARRGSATTDTQYF	TGTGCCAGCAGCTTAGCCCGGAGGGGCTCCGCGACTACAGATACGCAGTATTTT
TRBV9	NA	TRBJ1-3	NA	CASSVGGGNTIYF	TGTGCCAGCAGCGTGGGGGGTGGAAACACCATATATTTT
TRBV18	NA	TRBJ1-1	NA	CASSPNSGTEAFF	TGTGCCAGCTCACCAAACTCGGGCACTGAAGCTTTCTTT
TRBV4-1	NA	TRBJ2-1	NA	CASSQVGSGHYNEQFF	TGCGCCAGCAGCCAAGTCGGGAGCGGCCACTACAATGAGCAGTTCTTC
TRBV6-1	once	TRBJ2-7	TRBD2	CASRSMGLAGLSSYEQYF	TGTGCCAGCAGGAGTATGGGACTAGCGGGCCTAAGCTCCTACGAGCAGTACTTC
TRBV11-1	NA	TRBJ2-7	NA	CASSFQGNSYEQYF	TGTGCCAGCAGCTTTCAGGGGAATTCCTACGAGCAGTACTTC
TRBV12-3/TRBV12-4	NA	TRBJ1-5	NA	CASTEGEGQPQHF	TGTGCCAGCACTGAGGGGGAAGGTCAGCCCCAGCATTTT
TRBV20-1	NA	TRBJ2-2	NA	CSARGGTNTGELFF	TGCAGTGCTAGAGGGGGGACGAACACCGGGGAGCTGTTTTTT
TRBV9	NA	TRBJ1-3	NA	CASSAGDGTTIYF	TGTGCCAGCAGCGCCGGCGATGGGACAACCATATATTTT
TRBV7-2	NA	TRBJ2-3	NA	CASSLFGGGGGDTQYF	TGTGCCAGCAGCTTATTTGGCGGAGGAGGGGGAGATACGCAGTATTTT
TRBV7-3	NA	TRBJ2-1	TRBD2	CASTSTSGSYNEQFF	TGTGCCAGCACCTCGACTAGCGGGAGTTACAATGAGCAGTTCTTC
TRBV5-1	NA	TRBJ1-1	NA	CASSLEGRMPMNTEAFF	TGCGCCAGCAGCTTGGAGGGCCGGATGCCCATGAACACTGAAGCTTTCTTT
TRBV10-3	NA	TRBJ1-5	NA	CAISEVHQGGNQPQHF	TGTGCCATCAGTGAGGTCCATCAAGGGGGCAATCAGCCCCAGCATTTT
TRBV5-6	NA	TRBJ2-7	TRBD1	CASSFGTASYEQYF	TGTGCCAGCAGCTTTGGGACAGCGTCCTACGAGCAGTACTTC
TRBV30	NA	TRBJ2-7	NA	CAWAQGLSYEQYF	TGTGCCTGGGCGCAGGGGCTCTCCTACGAGCAGTACTTC
TRBV7-2	NA	TRBJ2-7	TRBD2	CASSYQRGPYEQYF	TGTGCCAGCTCTTACCAGCGGGGCCCCTACGAGCAGTACTTC
TRBV28	NA	TRBJ2-4	NA	CASSPSLKNIQYF	TGTGCCAGCAGTCCGAGCCTCAAAAACATTCAGTACTTC
TRBV20-1	NA	TRBJ1-2	NA	CSARDGQAVNYGYTF	TGCAGTGCTAGAGATGGCCAGGCGGTTAACTATGGCTACACCTTC
TRBV5-1	NA	TRBJ2-3	TRBD2	CASSLAGSGRTDTQYF	TGCGCCAGCAGCCTCGCGGGCAGCGGGAGAACAGATACGCAGTATTTT
TRBV29-1	NA	TRBJ2-6	NA	CSVALRGDGANVLTF	TGCAGCGTTGCCCTTAGGGGGGACGGGGCCAACGTCCTGACTTTC
TRBV3-1	NA	TRBJ1-3	TRBD1	CASSPRVDRGGNTIYF	TGTGCCAGCAGCCCAAGAGTGGACAGGGGCGGAAACACCATATATTTT
TRBV6-2/TRBV6-3	NA	TRBJ1-1	NA	CASSRQRNTEAFF	TGTGCCAGCAGCCGACAGCGCAACACTGAAGCTTTCTTT
TRBV7-9	NA	TRBJ2-1	NA	CASSSPPGELGNEQFF	TGTGCCAGCAGCTCGCCCCCCGGGGAGCTAGGCAATGAGCAGTTCTTC
TRBV9	NA	TRBJ2-3	NA	CASSPRDFTDTQYF	TGTGCCAGCAGCCCCCGGGACTTCACAGATACGCAGTATTTT
TRBV20-1	NA	TRBJ1-6	NA	CSARDLGQGFYNSPLHF	TGCAGTGCTAGAGATCTCGGCCAGGGCTTTTATAATTCACCCCTCCACTTT
TRBV12-3/TRBV12-4	few	TRBJ2-3	NA	CASRRLVDWTDTQYF	TGTGCCAGCAGGCGACTTGTGGACTGGACGGATACGCAGTATTTT
TRBV7-9	NA	TRBJ2-1	TRBD1	CASSPDRGDNEQFF	TGTGCCAGCAGCCCGGACAGGGGTGACAATGAGCAGTTCTTC
TRBV4-3	NA	TRBJ1-3	TRBD1	CASSQAGQGSSSGNTIYF	TGCGCCAGCAGCCAAGCGGGACAGGGGTCATCCTCTGGAAACACCATATATTTT
TRBV9	NA	TRBJ2-1	NA	CASSGRVAGEQFF	TGTGCCAGCAGCGGACGGGTGGCCGGGGAGCAGTTCTTC
TRBV6-6	NA	TRBJ2-1	TRBD2	CASSPLAGVTNEQFF	TGTGCCAGCAGTCCACTAGCGGGAGTAACGAATGAGCAGTTCTTC
TRBV5-1	NA	TRBJ2-3	NA	CASSSSLTDTQYF	TGCGCCAGCAGCTCTTCACTCACAGATACGCAGTATTTT
TRBV2	NA	TRBJ2-7	NA	CASSVLSTTGQYF	TGTGCCAGCAGTGTCTTATCTACGACGGGGCAGTACTTC
TRBV2	NA	TRBJ2-3	NA	CATKLGSGRTDTQYF	TGTGCCACCAAATTAGGTAGCGGACGCACAGATACGCAGTATTTT
TRBV4-3	NA	TRBJ2-2	TRBD2	CASSLGTSIPGELFF	TGCGCCAGCAGCCTCGGGACTAGCATACCCGGGGAGCTGTTTTTT
TRBV2	NA	TRBJ1-4	TRBD1	CASILGQGREKLFF	TGTGCCAGCATCCTGGGACAGGGACGGGAAAAACTGTTTTTT
TRBV29-1	few	TRBJ2-7	TRBD1	CSAKDRQNYEQYF	TGCAGCGCCAAGGACAGGCAGAACTACGAGCAGTACTTC
TRBV30	NA	TRBJ1-1	NA	CAWSNLNTEAFF	TGTGCCTGGAGCAATTTGAACACTGAAGCTTTCTTT
TRBV5-1	NA	TRBJ2-7	TRBD1	CASSPGQGADEQYF	TGCGCCAGCAGCCCAGGACAGGGAGCAGACGAGCAGTACTTC
TRBV6-6	NA	TRBJ2-2	NA	CASSIGPGNTGELFF	TGTGCCAGCAGCATAGGCCCAGGGAACACCGGGGAGCTGTTTTTT
TRBV3-1	once	TRBJ1-2	NA	CASSQRPRGYTF	TGTGCCAGCAGCCAACGTCCGCGCGGCTACACCTTC
TRBV6-2/TRBV6-3	NA	TRBJ1-1	TRBD1	CASSYLRTGDNTEAFF	TGTGCCAGCAGTTACCTGCGGACAGGAGACAACACTGAAGCTTTCTTT
TRBV3-1	NA	TRBJ2-7	NA	CASSQESPSFHEQYF	TGTGCCAGCAGCCAAGAAAGCCCCTCTTTCCACGAGCAGTACTTC
TRBV6-1	once	TRBJ1-5	NA	CASSIGIIQPQHF	TGTGCCAGCAGTATCGGGATAATACAGCCCCAGCATTTT
TRBV7-2	NA	TRBJ2-3	TRBD2	CASSPLAGADTQYF	TGTGCCAGCAGCCCGCTAGCGGGGGCAGATACGCAGTATTTT
TRBV7-2	NA	TRBJ2-2	NA	CASSLGWGTGELFF	TGTGCCAGCAGCTTAGGATGGGGGACCGGGGAGCTGTTTTTT
TRBV7-6	NA	TRBJ2-3	NA	CASSLGGVPRTDTQYF	TGTGCCAGCAGCTTAGGGGGGGTACCTCGGACAGATACGCAGTATTTT
TRBV19	NA	TRBJ1-2	NA	CASSASWTSDYGYTF	TGTGCCAGTAGTGCCTCGTGGACCTCCGACTATGGCTACACCTTC
TRBV5-8	NA	TRBJ1-1	NA	CASSPGTGGLGESAFF	TGTGCCAGCAGCCCCGGGACGGGTGGGTTGGGGGAGTCAGCTTTCTTT
TRBV29-1	NA	TRBJ2-5	NA	CSAEEGSVTQYF	TGCAGTGCCGAGGAGGGGTCGGTGACCCAGTACTTC
TRBV5-6	NA	TRBJ2-2	NA	CASSFGFGGTGELFF	TGTGCCAGCAGCTTCGGTTTCGGGGGCACCGGGGAGCTGTTTTTT
TRBV11-2	NA	TRBJ1-3	NA	CASNIMRPKRNTIYF	TGTGCCAGCAACATAATGCGACCGAAGCGAAACACCATATATTTT
TRBV14	NA	TRBJ2-7	NA	CASSQSYVEQYF	TGTGCCAGCAGCCAATCTTACGTCGAGCAGTACTTC